Listed below are T cell receptor beta chains from one sample, sequenced in a study of blood T cell repertoires in COVID-19. Assay used: immunoSEQ multiplex PCR; TCRdb lists only in-frame clones, some missing. The sample shows almost 500,000 clones, 88% of them seen only once. Sequencing input: PBMCs or T cells enriched from blood (not recorded which). Receptors originate from a woman aged 55 to 70 who had recovered from COVID-19. The CDR3 runs from the conserved cysteine through the conserved F or W. Fields, in order: V gene, clone size, J gene, CDR3 protein. Rows may omit the clone size; those that give it use once, few, many or a size class.

v_gene: TRBV4-1
abundance: .
j_gene: TRBJ2-7
CDR3aa: CASSQADLAGLAFAYEQYF

v_gene: TRBV5-4
abundance: once
j_gene: TRBJ2-5
CDR3aa: CASSLAGPGQGFQETQYF

v_gene: TRBV11-3
abundance: few
j_gene: TRBJ1-5
CDR3aa: CASSFRTGCSLSNQPQHF

v_gene: TRBV30
abundance: .
j_gene: TRBJ2-1
CDR3aa: CAWKQDSYNEQFF

v_gene: TRBV6-1
abundance: .
j_gene: TRBJ2-6
CDR3aa: CASSEPQGAGANVLTF

v_gene: TRBV6-2/TRBV6-3
abundance: .
j_gene: TRBJ1-5
CDR3aa: CASSYQTRQGDNQPQHF

v_gene: TRBV5-1
abundance: .
j_gene: TRBJ2-3
CDR3aa: CASSASLSSDTQYF

v_gene: TRBV9
abundance: .
j_gene: TRBJ1-2
CDR3aa: CASSVGALGVDGYTF

v_gene: TRBV27
abundance: .
j_gene: TRBJ2-7
CDR3aa: CASSNLPGGSEQYF

v_gene: TRBV3-1/TRBV3-2
abundance: .
j_gene: TRBJ2-7
CDR3aa: CASSQTSGGYEQYF

v_gene: TRBV29-1
abundance: .
j_gene: TRBJ2-5
CDR3aa: CSVAGETQYF

v_gene: TRBV7-9
abundance: .
j_gene: TRBJ1-1
CDR3aa: CASSLIQGRTEAFF

v_gene: TRBV29-1
abundance: .
j_gene: TRBJ1-3
CDR3aa: CSVAQGFSGNTIYF

v_gene: TRBV6-5
abundance: .
j_gene: TRBJ2-6
CDR3aa: CASSYTTSAGANVLTF

v_gene: TRBV6-5
abundance: .
j_gene: TRBJ2-7
CDR3aa: CASSYGGRYEQYF

v_gene: TRBV6-1
abundance: .
j_gene: TRBJ2-2
CDR3aa: CASSEASRGGTGELFF

v_gene: TRBV5-1
abundance: .
j_gene: TRBJ2-2
CDR3aa: CASGMPEQGVVFTGELFF

v_gene: TRBV6-1
abundance: .
j_gene: TRBJ1-3
CDR3aa: CASSEARGASTGNTIYF

v_gene: TRBV2
abundance: few
j_gene: TRBJ1-5
CDR3aa: CASSEQGGGQPQHF

v_gene: TRBV28
abundance: .
j_gene: TRBJ1-5
CDR3aa: CASSSPGTGNQPQHF

v_gene: TRBV6-5
abundance: many
j_gene: TRBJ2-6
CDR3aa: CASSYSRGPGANVLTF

v_gene: TRBV15
abundance: .
j_gene: TRBJ1-1
CDR3aa: CATSRDGTVQAFF